This paragraph reports one T cell receptor (beta chain). Its antigen is unknown. Per-base quality was not reported, and no clone a single base away is much larger than it. This sample was included in a study of T cell changes during pregnancy in multiple sclerosis (dated by TCRdb to the late 2010s). Regarding the complete study: The study looked at changes in the T cell repertoire across pregnancy in women with multiple sclerosis.

Libraries were built with the immunoSEQ multiplex PCR assay. Imported from immuneACCESS, the table was reduced by TCRdb to in-frame sequences with V and J called. These copies leave out some clones; in studies compared against another copy, an unresolved V gene accounts for under half, and the cause of the remainder is not known. Counted in this sample were about 41,000 clones; 85% to 95% of them appeared once. In total, the top ten clones hold 7% of the sample. The CDR3 sequence holds 13 residues, the cysteine and phenylalanine included. This entry keeps only the CDR3 DNA: 39 bases, framed from base 1. CDR1 MNHEY and CDR2 SMNVEV are derived from the germline V gene (reference sequence). Trimming at the junction amounts to 2 bases on V and 5 bases on J, and the germline ends lie 10 bases apart.

Sequences were derived from CD8+ T cells from peripheral blood mononuclear cells, sampled in the third trimester of pregnancy. The sequence was collected from a female donor with multiple sclerosis, enrolled in a pregnancy study. The rearrangement combines TRBV27 with TRBJ2-7, and possibly TRBD1, on 6 matching bases. The DNA sequence is given as TGTGCCAGCAGTTTAGCCAGGGGCCACGAGCAGTACTTC. Translation gives CASSLARGHEQYF.